This T cell receptor beta chain is drawn from a study of regulatory T cells in long-lasting Graves disease. Across the study: Newly diagnosed Graves' patients took antithyroid drugs under 3 months.

V shed 5 bases and J shed 14 bases, with 20 bases lying between them. This CDR3 comprises 13 residues. Germline V lookup: CDR1 KGHSH, CDR2 LQKENI. Time point of the sample: newly diagnosed GD, antithyroid drugs for less than 3 months. The TCR library was made from RNA extracted from PBMCs. This clonotype was picked up many times. Its specificity is not known. Building of the TCR beta libraries involved iRepertoire HTBI primers and Arm-PCR of CDR3 regions. One entry per CDR3 protein results from TCRdb running MiXCR on the multiplex PCR reads. This sample has roughly 420,000 distinct CDR3 sequences, with roughly a sixth found just once. Findings and caveats of the study: Those with persistent Graves' had less TCR diversity than newly diagnosed patients. There were preferences for TRBV28, TRBJ1-2 and TRBJ2-5 in persistent disease. Between persistent patients, thousands of public clonotypes were shared, exceeding the roughly 1,000 shared between new patients.

The sample here was peripheral blood mononuclear cells (PBMCs), taken at new diagnosis, from a patient treated with antithyroid drugs. This TCR was recovered from a female donor with Graves disease. The chain couples TRBV18 to TRBJ2-3, with D perhaps given as TRBD1 or TRBD2 (6 bases each). As DNA, the CDR3 is TGTGCCAGCTCAACCGGTTCTGGGGGGCCGTGGTATTTT. Translating gives CASSTGSGGPWYF.